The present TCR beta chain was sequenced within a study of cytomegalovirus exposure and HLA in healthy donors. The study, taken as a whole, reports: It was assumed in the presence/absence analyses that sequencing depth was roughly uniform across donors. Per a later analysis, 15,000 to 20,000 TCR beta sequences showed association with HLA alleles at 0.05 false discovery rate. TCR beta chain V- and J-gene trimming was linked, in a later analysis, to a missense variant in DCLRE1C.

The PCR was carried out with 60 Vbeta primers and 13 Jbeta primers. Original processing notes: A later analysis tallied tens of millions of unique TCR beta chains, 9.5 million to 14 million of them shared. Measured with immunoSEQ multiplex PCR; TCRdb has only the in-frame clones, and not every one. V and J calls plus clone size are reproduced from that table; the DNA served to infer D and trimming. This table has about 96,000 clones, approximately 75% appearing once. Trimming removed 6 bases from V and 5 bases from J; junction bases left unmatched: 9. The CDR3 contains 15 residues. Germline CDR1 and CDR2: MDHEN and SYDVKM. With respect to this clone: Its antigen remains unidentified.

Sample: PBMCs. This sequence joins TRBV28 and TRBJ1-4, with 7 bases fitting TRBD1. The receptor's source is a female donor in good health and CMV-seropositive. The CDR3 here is CASSSGQVLNEKLFF. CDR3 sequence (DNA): TGTGCCAGCAGCTCCGGACAGGTCTTAAATGAAAAACTGTTTTTT.